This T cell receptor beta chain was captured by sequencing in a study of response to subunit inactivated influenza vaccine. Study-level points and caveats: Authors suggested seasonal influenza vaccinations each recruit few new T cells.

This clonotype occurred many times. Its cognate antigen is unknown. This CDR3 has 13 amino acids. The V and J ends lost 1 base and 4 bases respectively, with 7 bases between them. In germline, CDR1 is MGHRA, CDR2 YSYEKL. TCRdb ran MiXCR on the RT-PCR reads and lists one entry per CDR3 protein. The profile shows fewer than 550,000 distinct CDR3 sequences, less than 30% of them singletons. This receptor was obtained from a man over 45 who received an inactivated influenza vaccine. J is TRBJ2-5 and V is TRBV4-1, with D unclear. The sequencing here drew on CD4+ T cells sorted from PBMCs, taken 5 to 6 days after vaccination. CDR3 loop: CASSQVLGETQYF. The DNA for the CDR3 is TGCGCCAGCAGCCAAGTGCTGGGAGAGACCCAGTACTTC.